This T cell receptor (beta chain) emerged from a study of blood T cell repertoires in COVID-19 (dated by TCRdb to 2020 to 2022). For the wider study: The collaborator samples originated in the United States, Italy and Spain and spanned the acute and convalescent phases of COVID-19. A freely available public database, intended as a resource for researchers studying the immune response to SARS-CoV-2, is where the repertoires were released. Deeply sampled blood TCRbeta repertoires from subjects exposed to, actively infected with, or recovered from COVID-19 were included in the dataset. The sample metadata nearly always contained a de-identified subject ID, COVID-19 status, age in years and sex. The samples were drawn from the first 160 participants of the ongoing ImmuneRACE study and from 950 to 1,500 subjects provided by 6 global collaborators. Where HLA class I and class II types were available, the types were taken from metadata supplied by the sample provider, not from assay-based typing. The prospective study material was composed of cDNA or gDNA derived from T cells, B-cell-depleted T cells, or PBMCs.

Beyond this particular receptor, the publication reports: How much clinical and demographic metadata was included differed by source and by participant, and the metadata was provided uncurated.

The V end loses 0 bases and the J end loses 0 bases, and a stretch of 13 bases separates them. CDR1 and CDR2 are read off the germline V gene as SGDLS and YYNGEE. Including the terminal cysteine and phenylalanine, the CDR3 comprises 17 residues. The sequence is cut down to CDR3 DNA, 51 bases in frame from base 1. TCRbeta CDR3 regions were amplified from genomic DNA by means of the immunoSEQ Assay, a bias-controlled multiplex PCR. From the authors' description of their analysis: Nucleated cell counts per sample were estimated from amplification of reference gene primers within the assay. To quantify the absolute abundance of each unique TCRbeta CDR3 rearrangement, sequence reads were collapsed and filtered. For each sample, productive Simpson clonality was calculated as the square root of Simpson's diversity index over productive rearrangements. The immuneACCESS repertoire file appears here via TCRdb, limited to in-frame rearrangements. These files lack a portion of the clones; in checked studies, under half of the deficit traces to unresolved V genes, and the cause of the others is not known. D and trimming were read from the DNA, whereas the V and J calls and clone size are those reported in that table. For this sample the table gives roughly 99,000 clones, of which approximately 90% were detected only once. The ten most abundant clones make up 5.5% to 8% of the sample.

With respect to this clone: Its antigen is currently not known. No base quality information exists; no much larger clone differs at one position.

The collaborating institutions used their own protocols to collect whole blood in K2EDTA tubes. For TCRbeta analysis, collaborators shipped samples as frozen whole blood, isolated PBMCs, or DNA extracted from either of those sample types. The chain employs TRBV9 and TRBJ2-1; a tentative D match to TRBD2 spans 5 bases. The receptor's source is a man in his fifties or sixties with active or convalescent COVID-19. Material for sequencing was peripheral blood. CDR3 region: CASSVAQRSSSYNEQFF. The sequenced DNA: TGTGCCAGCAGCGTAGCTCAGCGGTCGAGCTCCTACAATGAGCAGTTCTTC.